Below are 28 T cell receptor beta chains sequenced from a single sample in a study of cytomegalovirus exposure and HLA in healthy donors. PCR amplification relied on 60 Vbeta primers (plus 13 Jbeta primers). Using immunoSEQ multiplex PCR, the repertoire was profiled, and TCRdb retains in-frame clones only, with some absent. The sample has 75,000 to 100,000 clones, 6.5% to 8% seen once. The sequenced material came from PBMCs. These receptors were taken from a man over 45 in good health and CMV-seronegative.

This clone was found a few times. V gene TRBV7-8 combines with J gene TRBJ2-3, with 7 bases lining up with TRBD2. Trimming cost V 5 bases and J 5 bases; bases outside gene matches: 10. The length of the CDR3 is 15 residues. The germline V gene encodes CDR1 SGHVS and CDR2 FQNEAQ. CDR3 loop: CASSPSGRPQDTQYF. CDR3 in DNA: TGTGCCAGCAGCCCTTCCGGGAGGCCCCAAGATACGCAGTATTTT.

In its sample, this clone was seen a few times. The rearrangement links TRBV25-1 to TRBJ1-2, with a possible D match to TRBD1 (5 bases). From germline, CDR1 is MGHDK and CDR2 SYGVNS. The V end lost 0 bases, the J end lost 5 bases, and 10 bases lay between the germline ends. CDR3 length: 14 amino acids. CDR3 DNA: TGTGCCAGCAGTGAATATGGAAGGGGATATGGCTACACCTTC. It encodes CASSEYGRGYGYTF.

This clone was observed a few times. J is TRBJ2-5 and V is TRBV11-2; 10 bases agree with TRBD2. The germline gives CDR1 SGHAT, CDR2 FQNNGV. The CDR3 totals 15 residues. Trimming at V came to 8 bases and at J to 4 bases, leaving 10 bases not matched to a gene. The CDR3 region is CASGPGTSVIETQYF. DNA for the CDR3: TGTGCCAGCGGTCCCGGGACTAGCGTTATAGAGACCCAGTACTTC.

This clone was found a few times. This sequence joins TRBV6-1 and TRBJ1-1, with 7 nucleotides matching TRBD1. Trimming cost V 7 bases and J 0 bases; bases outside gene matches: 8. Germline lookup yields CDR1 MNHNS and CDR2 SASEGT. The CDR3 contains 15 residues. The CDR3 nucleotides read TGTGCCAGCATCCAACAGGGGCAGCTGAACACTGAAGCTTTCTTT. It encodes CASIQQGQLNTEAFF.

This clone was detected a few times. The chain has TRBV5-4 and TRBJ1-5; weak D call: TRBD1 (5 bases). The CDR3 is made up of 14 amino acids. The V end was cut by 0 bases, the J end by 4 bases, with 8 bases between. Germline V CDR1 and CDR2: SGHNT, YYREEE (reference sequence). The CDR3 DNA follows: TGTGCCAGCAGCTTGGCCGGGGGGAATCAGCCCCAGCATTTT. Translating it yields CASSLAGGNQPQHF.

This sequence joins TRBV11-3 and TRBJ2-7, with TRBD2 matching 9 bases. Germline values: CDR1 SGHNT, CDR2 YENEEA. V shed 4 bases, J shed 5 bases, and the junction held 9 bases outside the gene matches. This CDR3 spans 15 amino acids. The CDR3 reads CASSSGVAGAHEQYF. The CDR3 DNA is TGTGCCAGCAGCTCAGGCGTAGCGGGAGCCCACGAGCAGTACTTC.

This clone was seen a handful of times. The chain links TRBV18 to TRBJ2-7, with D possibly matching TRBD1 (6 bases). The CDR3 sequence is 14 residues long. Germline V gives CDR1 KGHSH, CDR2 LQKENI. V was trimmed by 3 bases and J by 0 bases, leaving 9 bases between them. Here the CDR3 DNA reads TGTGCCAGCTCACCGAGGGGGAACTCCTACGAGCAGTACTTC. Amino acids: CASSPRGNSYEQYF. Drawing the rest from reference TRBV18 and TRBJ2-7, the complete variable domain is NAGVMQNPRHLVRRRGQEARLRCSPMKGHSHVYWYRQLPEEGLKFMVYLQKENIIDESGMPKERFSAEFPKEGPSILRIQQVVRGDSAAYFCASSPRGNSYEQYFGPGTRLTVT.

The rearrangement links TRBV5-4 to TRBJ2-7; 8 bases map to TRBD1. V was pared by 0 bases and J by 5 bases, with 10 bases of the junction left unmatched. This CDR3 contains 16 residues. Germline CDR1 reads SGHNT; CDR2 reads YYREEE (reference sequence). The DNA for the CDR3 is TGTGCCAGCAGCTTGGGGGGCGGACAGGGCTACAACGAGCAGTACTTC. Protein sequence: CASSLGGGQGYNEQYF.

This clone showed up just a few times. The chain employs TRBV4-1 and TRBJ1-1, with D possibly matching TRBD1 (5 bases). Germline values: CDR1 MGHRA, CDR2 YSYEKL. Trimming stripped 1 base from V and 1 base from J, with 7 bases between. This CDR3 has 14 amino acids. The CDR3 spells CASSQVQGNTEAFF. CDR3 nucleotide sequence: TGCGCCAGCAGCCAAGTTCAGGGGAACACTGAAGCTTTCTTT.

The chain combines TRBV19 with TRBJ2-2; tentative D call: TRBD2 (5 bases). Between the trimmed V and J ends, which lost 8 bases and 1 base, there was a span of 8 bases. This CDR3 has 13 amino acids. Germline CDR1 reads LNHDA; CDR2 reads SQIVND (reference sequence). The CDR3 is CASRAVNTGELFF. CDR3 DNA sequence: TGTGCCAGTCGAGCGGTGAACACCGGGGAGCTGTTTTTT.

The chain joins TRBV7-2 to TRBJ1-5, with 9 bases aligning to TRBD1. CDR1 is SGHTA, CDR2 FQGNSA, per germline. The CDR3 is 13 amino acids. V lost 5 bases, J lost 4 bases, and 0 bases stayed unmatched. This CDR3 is CASSDRGNQPQHF. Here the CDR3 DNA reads TGTGCCAGCAGCGACAGGGGGAATCAGCCCCAGCATTTT.

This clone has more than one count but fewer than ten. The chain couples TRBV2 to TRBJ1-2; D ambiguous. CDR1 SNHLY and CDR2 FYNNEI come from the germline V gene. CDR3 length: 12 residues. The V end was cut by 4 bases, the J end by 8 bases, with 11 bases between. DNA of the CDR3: TGTGCCAGCAGTGGAGGACGGGAGGGCTACACCTTC. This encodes CASSGGREGYTF.

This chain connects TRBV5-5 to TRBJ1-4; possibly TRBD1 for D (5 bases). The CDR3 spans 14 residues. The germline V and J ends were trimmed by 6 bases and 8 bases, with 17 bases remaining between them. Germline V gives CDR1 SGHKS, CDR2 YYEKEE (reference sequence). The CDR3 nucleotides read TGTGCCAGCACCCCCCCCGGGGGAGGCGAAAAACTGTTTTTT. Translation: CASTPPGGGEKLFF.

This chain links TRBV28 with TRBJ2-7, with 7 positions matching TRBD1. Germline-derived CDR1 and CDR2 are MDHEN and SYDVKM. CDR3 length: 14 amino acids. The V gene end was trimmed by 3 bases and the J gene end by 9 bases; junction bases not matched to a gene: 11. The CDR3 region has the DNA TGTGCCAGCAGTTTGGGGACAGTCGAGAGACGGCAGTACTTC. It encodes CASSLGTVERRQYF.

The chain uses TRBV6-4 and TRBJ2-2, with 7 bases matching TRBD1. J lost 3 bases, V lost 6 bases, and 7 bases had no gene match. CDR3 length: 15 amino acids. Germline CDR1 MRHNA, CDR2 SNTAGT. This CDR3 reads CASSEQGRYTGELFF. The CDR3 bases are TGTGCCAGCAGCGAACAGGGGCGCTACACCGGGGAGCTGTTTTTT.

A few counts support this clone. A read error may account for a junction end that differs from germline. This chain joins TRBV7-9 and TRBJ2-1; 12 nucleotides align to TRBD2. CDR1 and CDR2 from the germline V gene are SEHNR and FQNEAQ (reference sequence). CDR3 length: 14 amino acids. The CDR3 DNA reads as TGTGCCAGCAGCCTAGCGGGGGGGCCCAATGAGCAGTTCTTC. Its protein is CASSLAGGPNEQFF.

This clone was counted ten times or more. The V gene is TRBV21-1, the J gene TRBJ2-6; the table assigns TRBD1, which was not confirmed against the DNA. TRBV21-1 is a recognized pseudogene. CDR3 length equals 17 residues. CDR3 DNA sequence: TGTGCCAGTCCAGCATGGTGTAAGGGGGCCGGGGCCAACGTCCTGACTTTC. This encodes CASPAWCKGAGANVLTF.

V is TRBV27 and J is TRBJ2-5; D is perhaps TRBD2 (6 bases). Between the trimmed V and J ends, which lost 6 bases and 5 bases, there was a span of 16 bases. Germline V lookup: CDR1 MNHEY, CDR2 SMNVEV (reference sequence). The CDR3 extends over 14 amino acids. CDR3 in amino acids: CASSRGLPGETQYF. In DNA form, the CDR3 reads TGTGCCAGCAGCCGGGGACTCCCAGGGGAGACCCAGTACTTC.

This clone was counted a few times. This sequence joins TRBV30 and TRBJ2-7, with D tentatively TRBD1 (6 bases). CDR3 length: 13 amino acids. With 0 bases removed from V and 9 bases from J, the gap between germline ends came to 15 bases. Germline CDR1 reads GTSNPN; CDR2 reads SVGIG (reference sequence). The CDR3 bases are TGTGCCTGGAGTGTTTCCAGACAGGCGGCGCAGTACTTC. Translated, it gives CAWSVSRQAAQYF.

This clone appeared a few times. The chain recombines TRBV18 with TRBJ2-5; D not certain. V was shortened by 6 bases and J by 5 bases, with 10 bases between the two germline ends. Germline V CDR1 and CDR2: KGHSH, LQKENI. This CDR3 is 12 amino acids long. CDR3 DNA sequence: TGTGCCAGCTCCACTTCGGGTGAGACCCAGTACTTC. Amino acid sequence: CASSTSGETQYF.

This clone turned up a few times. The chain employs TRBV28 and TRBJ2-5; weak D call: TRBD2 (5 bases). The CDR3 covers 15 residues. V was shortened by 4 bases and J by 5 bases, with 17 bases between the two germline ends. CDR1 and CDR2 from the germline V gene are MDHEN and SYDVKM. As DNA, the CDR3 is TGTGCCAGCAGTTCCGCCGGAGAGGGTATGGAGACCCAGTACTTC. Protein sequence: CASSSAGEGMETQYF.

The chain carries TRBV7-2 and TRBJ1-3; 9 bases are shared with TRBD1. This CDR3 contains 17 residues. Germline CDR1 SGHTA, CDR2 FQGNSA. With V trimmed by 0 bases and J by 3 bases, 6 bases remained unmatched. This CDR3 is CASSLALQGARGNTIYF. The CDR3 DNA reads TGTGCCAGCAGCTTAGCGCTACAGGGGGCGCGTGGAAACACCATATATTTT.

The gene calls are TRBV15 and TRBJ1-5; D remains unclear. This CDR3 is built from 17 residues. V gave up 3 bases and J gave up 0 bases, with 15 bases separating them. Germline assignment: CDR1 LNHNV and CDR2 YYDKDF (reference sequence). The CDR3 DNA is TGTGCCACCAGCAGCGATAGGACGGGGTATAGCAATCAGCCCCAGCATTTT. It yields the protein CATSSDRTGYSNQPQHF.

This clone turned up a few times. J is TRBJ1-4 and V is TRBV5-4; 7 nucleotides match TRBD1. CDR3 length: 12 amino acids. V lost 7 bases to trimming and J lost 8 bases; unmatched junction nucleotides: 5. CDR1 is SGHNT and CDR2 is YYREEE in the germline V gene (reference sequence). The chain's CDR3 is CASGQVGEKLFF. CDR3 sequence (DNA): TGTGCCAGCGGACAGGTGGGGGAAAAACTGTTTTTT.

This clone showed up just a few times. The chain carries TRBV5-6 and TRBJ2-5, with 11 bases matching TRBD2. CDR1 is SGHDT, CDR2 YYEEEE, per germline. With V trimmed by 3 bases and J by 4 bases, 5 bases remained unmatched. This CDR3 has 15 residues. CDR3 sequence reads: CASSSLLAGAETQYF. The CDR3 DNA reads TGTGCCAGCAGCTCGCTACTAGCGGGGGCAGAGACCCAGTACTTC.

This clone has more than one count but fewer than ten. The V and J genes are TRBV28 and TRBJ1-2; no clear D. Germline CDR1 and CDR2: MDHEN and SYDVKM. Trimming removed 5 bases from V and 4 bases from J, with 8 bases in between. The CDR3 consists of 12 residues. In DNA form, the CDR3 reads TGTGCCAGCAGTCCTATTAGCTATGGCTACACCTTC. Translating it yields CASSPISYGYTF.

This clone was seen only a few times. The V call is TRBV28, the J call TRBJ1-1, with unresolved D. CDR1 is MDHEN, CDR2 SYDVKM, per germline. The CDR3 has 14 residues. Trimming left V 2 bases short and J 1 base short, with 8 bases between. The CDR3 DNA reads TGTGCCAGCAGTTTAAGAGGCCCGAACACTGAAGCTTTCTTT. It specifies CASSLRGPNTEAFF.

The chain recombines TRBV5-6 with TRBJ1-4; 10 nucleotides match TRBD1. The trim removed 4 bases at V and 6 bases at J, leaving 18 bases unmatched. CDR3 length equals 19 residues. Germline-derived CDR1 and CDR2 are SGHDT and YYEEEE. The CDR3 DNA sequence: TGTGCCAGCAGCAGCCACAGACGACAGGGGGCGAGGTTTGATGAAAAACTGTTTTTT. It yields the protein CASSSHRRQGARFDEKLFF.